These 24 T cell receptor beta chains were all obtained from the same sample, sequenced in a study of shared clonotypes between healthy human individuals. Naive CD8 cells were CD45RO-negative, positively selected for CCR7, excluding terminally differentiated effector memory CD45RA+ cells. TCRdb's copy holds only in-frame clones and misses some; the assay was immunoSEQ multiplex PCR. The sample includes 2 million to 2.5 million clones, around 93% of them seen just once. Sequenced: naive CD8+ T cells from PBMCs. The receptors come from a man younger than 30 in good health. Some clones in this sample may be carry-over from other donors' samples.

The chain employs TRBV27 and TRBJ2-3; tentative D call: TRBD2 (7 bases). The CDR3 spans 14 residues. Trimming took off 7 bases at V and 5 bases at J, with 16 bases between the two ends. Per the germline V gene, CDR1 is MNHEY and CDR2 is SMNVEV (reference sequence). The CDR3 region has the DNA TGTGCCAGCACCCTGGGGGGGGCCGGAGATACGCAGTATTTT. Protein product: CASTLGGAGDTQYF.

The chain links TRBV7-3 to TRBJ2-1; D possibly matches TRBD1 or TRBD2 (5 bases each). CDR1 and CDR2 from the germline V gene are SGHTA and FQGTGA. With 5 bases removed from V and 12 bases from J, the gap between germline ends came to 20 bases. CDR3 length equals 14 residues. The CDR3 nucleotides are TGTGCCAGCAGCCCTACCGGGGCTCAAAGCGGGCAGTTCTTC. It is translated as CASSPTGAQSGQFF.

Concerning this clone itself: Within the sample, other DNA sequences also encode this same CDR3. The chain is built from TRBV15 and TRBJ2-3; D is perhaps TRBD1 (6 bases). The CDR3 extends over 14 amino acids. Germline V gives CDR1 LNHNV, CDR2 YYDKDF (reference sequence). Trimming cost V 1 base and J 4 bases, with 9 bases left between them. CDR3 bases: TGTGCCACCAGCAGAGCTGGGGGCCCAGATACGCAGTATTTT. This translates into CATSRAGGPDTQYF.

The chain uses TRBV19 and TRBJ2-7; a weak D match, TRBD2 (6 bases). Germline V CDR1 and CDR2: LNHDA, SQIVND (reference sequence). The V end lost 6 bases, the J end lost 13 bases, and 28 bases lay between the germline ends. CDR3 size: 15 residues. This CDR3 reads CASRSIAGPSDALYF. The CDR3 nucleotides read TGTGCCAGTAGGAGTATTGCGGGACCTTCGGACGCTCTCTACTTC.

The CDR3 loop is CASSLFPEDEQYF. The CDR3 coding sequence is TGTGCCAGCAGCTTATTTCCCGAGGACGAGCAGTACTTC. This rearrangement joins TRBV7-6 to TRBJ2-7; D not certain. This CDR3 spans 13 amino acids. The germline gives CDR1 SGHVS, CDR2 FNYEAQ. V was pared by 2 bases and J by 5 bases, with 10 bases between.

The V and J genes are TRBV29-1 and TRBJ2-2; D call uncertain. This CDR3 has 13 amino acids. Germline V CDR1 and CDR2: SQVTM, ANQGSEA. Trimming took off 7 bases at V and 0 bases at J, with 9 bases between the two ends. The CDR3, as DNA: TGCAGCGCTCGACCCCCGAACACCGGGGAGCTGTTTTTT. Residues: CSARPPNTGELFF.

Written as DNA, the CDR3 is TGCGCCAGCAGCCAAGGACGGCGGGACTTGGGCACAGATACGCAGTATTTT. It yields the protein CASSQGRRDLGTDTQYF. V gene TRBV4-3 combines with J gene TRBJ2-3, with D maybe TRBD2 (6 bases). V was pared by 1 base and J by 1 base, with 15 bases between. The CDR3 loop spans 17 amino acids. Germline V lookup: CDR1 LGHNA, CDR2 YSLEER.

This chain joins TRBV2 and TRBJ2-3; tentatively, D is TRBD2 (11 bases). The CDR3 totals 24 residues. The V end was cut by 4 bases, the J end by 4 bases, with 42 bases between. Looked up from germline, CDR1 is SNHLY and CDR2 is FYNNEI. The chain's CDR3 is CASSAGTGAEISSGRKWWADTQYF. CDR3 DNA: TGTGCCAGCAGTGCCGGGACAGGGGCAGAGATCTCTAGCGGGAGGAAGTGGTGGGCAGATACGCAGTATTTT.

This clone was counted between two and nine times. This chain joins TRBV9 and TRBJ2-2; D not certain. CDR3 length: 13 residues. From germline, CDR1 is SGDLS and CDR2 YYNGEE. V dropped 4 bases and J dropped 6 bases, with 10 bases sitting between them. The CDR3 nucleotides read TGTGCCAGCAGCCTACTCGTATCCGGGGAGCTGTTTTTT. Translating it yields CASSLLVSGELFF.

This rearrangement joins TRBV13 to TRBJ2-1, with D perhaps matching TRBD2 (7 bases). From germline, CDR1 is PRHDT and CDR2 FYEKMQ (reference sequence). This CDR3 is built from 15 residues. V lost 0 bases, J lost 12 bases, and 18 bases lay in between. CDR3 DNA: TGTGCCAGCAGCTTAGGTGGGAGGGCCCAGACAGGGCAGTTCTTC. Translated, it gives CASSLGGRAQTGQFF.

The chain couples TRBV7-9 to TRBJ1-2, with D unclear. Germline CDR1 and CDR2: SEHNR and FQNEAQ (reference sequence). The V gene lost 0 bases and the J gene lost 3 bases, with 8 bases spanning the gap. CDR3 length: 14 amino acids. In nucleotides, the CDR3 is TGTGCCAGCAGCTTAGCCGACGTAGACTATGGCTACACCTTC. It is translated as CASSLADVDYGYTF.

The chain is built from TRBV10-2 and TRBJ2-7, with TRBD2 identical over 11 bases. The CDR3 sequence is 15 residues long. Germline values: CDR1 WSHSY, CDR2 SAAADI. With V trimmed by 6 bases and J by 0 bases, 4 bases remained unmatched. Here the CDR3 DNA reads TGCGCCAGCAGGGAACTAGCGGGGGACTCCTACGAGCAGTACTTC. Protein product: CASRELAGDSYEQYF.

The chain carries TRBV7-9 and TRBJ2-1, with 7 bases identical to TRBD2. J lost 4 bases, V lost 1 base, and 10 bases had no gene match. This CDR3 has 17 amino acids. The germline gives CDR1 SEHNR, CDR2 FQNEAQ (reference sequence). Written as DNA, the CDR3 is TGTGCCAGCAGCTTAGAAGAAGGGCTAGCGGTTTACAATGAGCAGTTCTTC. This sequence encodes CASSLEEGLAVYNEQFF.

This clone was seen once. The chain has TRBV27 and TRBJ1-2, with a possible D match to TRBD1 (6 bases). V was trimmed by 5 bases and J by 5 bases, leaving 15 bases between them. Germline-derived CDR1 and CDR2 are MNHEY and SMNVEV (reference sequence). This CDR3 spans 14 amino acids. CDR3 residues: CASSTRGLGYGYTF. CDR3 nucleotides: TGTGCCAGCAGTACCAGGGGCCTAGGATATGGCTACACCTTC.

V gene TRBV28 combines with J gene TRBJ2-7, with 9 bases that match TRBD2. The junction had 4 bases not matched to a gene; V was cut back by 4 bases and J by 3 bases. Germline CDR1 reads MDHEN; CDR2 reads SYDVKM. This CDR3 has 14 residues. CDR3 in amino acids: CASSSGGGGYEQYF. CDR3 DNA: TGTGCCAGCAGTTCCGGCGGGGGGGGCTACGAGCAGTACTTC.

This clone occurred a few times. V is TRBV27 and J is TRBJ1-1, with D perhaps matching TRBD1 (6 bases). The V end was cut by 7 bases, the J end by 6 bases, with 18 bases between. Germline V gives CDR1 MNHEY, CDR2 SMNVEV (reference sequence). The CDR3 is 14 amino acids. The CDR3 here is CASTIQGGAPEAFF. The CDR3 DNA follows: TGTGCCAGCACCATACAGGGAGGCGCGCCTGAAGCTTTCTTT.

V and J are TRBV18 and TRBJ2-7; 7 bases fit TRBD1. CDR3 length: 16 amino acids. V dropped 0 bases and J dropped 0; count of bases not matched to a gene: 5. Germline V CDR1 and CDR2: KGHSH, LQKENI. The CDR3: CASSPPMRQGSYEQYF. The CDR3 DNA follows: TGTGCCAGCTCACCACCGATGAGACAGGGCTCCTACGAGCAGTACTTC.

As to this clone: Other DNA sequences within the sample encode an identical CDR3. The chain couples TRBV11-2 to TRBJ1-1; D is ambiguous. This CDR3 is built from 13 residues. V gave up 3 bases and J gave up 4 bases, with 9 bases separating them. Germline loops: CDR1 SGHAT, CDR2 FQNNGV. CDR3 sequence: CASSLGVGTEAFF. DNA of the CDR3: TGTGCCAGCAGCTTGGGTGTAGGCACTGAAGCTTTCTTT.

The genes are TRBV5-1 and TRBJ1-1, with unresolved D. Germline V lookup: CDR1 SGHRS, CDR2 YFSETQ. The CDR3 is 14 amino acids. Trimming cost V 5 bases and J 0 bases, with 11 bases left between them. CDR3 protein: CASSPTGMNTEAFF. CDR3 bases: TGCGCCAGCAGTCCAACGGGAATGAACACTGAAGCTTTCTTT.

The rearrangement uses TRBV27 and TRBJ2-2; a weak D match, TRBD2 (6 bases). This CDR3 has 12 amino acids. CDR1 is MNHEY, CDR2 SMNVEV, per germline (reference sequence). Trimming removed 8 bases at V and 8 bases at J, with 12 bases between. CDR3 loop: CASYGGLGELFF. As DNA, the CDR3 is TGTGCCAGCTACGGGGGTCTAGGGGAGCTGTTTTTT.

The chain employs TRBV6-1 and TRBJ1-2; no firm D call. V dropped 7 bases and J dropped 4 bases, with 13 bases sitting between them. CDR1 and CDR2 from the germline V gene are MNHNS and SASEGT. The CDR3 covers 13 residues. The chain's CDR3 is CASNNPGSYGYTF. The CDR3 DNA follows: TGTGCCAGCAACAACCCCGGGAGCTATGGCTACACCTTC.

The V and J genes are TRBV19 and TRBJ1-1, with D maybe TRBD1 (6 bases). The CDR3 is 18 amino acids. Germline assignment: CDR1 LNHDA and CDR2 SQIVND (reference sequence). Trimming cost V 0 bases and J 4 bases, with 21 bases left between them. CDR3 sequence (DNA): TGTGCCAGTAGTATAGAGAGGCAGGGGTTGCGTCCGGGCACTGAAGCTTTCTTT. This codes for CASSIERQGLRPGTEAFF. The full variable domain, completed using reference TRBV19 and TRBJ1-1, is DGGITQSPKYLFRKEGQNVTLSCEQNLNHDAMYWYRQDPGQGLRLIYYSQIVNDFQKGDIAEGYSVSREKKESFPLTVTSAQKNPTAFYLCASSIERQGLRPGTEAFFGQGTRLTVV.

The gene calls are TRBV6-5 and TRBJ1-1; D uncertain. V lost 5 bases, J lost 6 bases, and 13 bases lay in between. CDR1 and CDR2 (germline): MNHEY, SVGAGI. The length of the CDR3 is 13 residues. CDR3 nucleotide sequence: TGTGCCAGCAGTAACTTGGACGAGGCTGAAGCTTTCTTT. As protein: CASSNLDEAEAFF.

V gene TRBV19 combines with J gene TRBJ1-1; a possible D gene is TRBD1 (6 bases). V lost 7 bases and J 4 bases, leaving 13 bases between the germline ends. The CDR3 has 13 amino acids. CDR1 LNHDA and CDR2 SQIVND come from the germline V gene (reference sequence). The CDR3 region is CASIQGGSTEAFF. DNA for the CDR3: TGTGCCAGTATACAGGGAGGAAGCACTGAAGCTTTCTTT.